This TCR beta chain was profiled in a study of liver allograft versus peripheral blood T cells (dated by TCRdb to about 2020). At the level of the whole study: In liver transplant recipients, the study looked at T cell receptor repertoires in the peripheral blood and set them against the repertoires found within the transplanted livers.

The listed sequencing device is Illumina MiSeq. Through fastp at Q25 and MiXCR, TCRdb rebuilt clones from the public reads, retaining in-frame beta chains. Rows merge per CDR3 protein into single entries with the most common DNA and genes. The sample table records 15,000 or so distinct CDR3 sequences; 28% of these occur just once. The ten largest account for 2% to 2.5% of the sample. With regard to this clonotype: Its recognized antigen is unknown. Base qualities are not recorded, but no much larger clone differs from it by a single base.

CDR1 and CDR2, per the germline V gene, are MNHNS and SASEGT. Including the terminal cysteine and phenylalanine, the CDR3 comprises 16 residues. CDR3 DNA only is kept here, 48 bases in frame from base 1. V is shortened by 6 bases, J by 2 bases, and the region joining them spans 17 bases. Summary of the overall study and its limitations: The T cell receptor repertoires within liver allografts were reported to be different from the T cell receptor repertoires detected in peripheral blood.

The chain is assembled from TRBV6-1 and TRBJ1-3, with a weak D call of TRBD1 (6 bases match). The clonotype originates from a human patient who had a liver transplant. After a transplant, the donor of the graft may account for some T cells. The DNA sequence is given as TGTGCCAGCAGCGTCGCGGCGGGGGACACTGGAAACACCATATATTTT. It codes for CASSVAAGDTGNTIYF.